The next 2 T cell receptor beta chains were all read from a single sample in a study of T cell repertoires in cytomegalovirus infection. No antigens are known for them. TCRdb passed the reads through MiXCR, listing each CDR3 protein once. The sample yields hundreds of thousands of distinct CDR3 sequences, roughly 30% seen once. Sequencing used cultured CD8+ T cells from PBMCs, obtained from culture after CMV antigen stimulation. Receptor source: a human donor in good health (CMV status not recorded). Some clones in this sample may be carry-over from other donors' samples.

This clonotype has a handful of counts. The chain links TRBV19 to TRBJ2-5; D could derive from TRBD1 or TRBD2 (6 bases each). Trimming removed 7 bases from V and 3 bases from J, with 12 bases in between. Germline CDR1 LNHDA, CDR2 SQIVND (reference sequence). The CDR3 spans 13 residues. This CDR3 reads CASMPGEEETQYF. Here the CDR3 DNA reads TGTGCCAGTATGCCAGGGGAGGAAGAGACCCAGTACTTC. Filled out from reference TRBV19 and TRBJ2-5, the complete variable domain reads DGGITQSPKYLFRKEGQNVTLSCEQNLNHDAMYWYRQDPGQGLRLIYYSQIVNDFQKGDIAEGYSVSREKKESFPLTVTSAQKNPTAFYLCASMPGEEETQYFGPGTRLLVL.

The chain uses TRBV23-1 and TRBJ2-5; 7 nucleotides agree with TRBD1. TRBV23-1 belongs to the ORF category, with a function that is uncertain. The CDR3 sequence is 16 residues long. V was clipped by 7 bases and J by 1 base; unmatched bases: 12. The CDR3 is CASTPWPTGFQETQYF. DNA for the CDR3: TGCGCCAGCACCCCTTGGCCGACAGGGTTCCAAGAGACCCAGTACTTC.